These 8 T cell receptor beta chains share one sample of origin, sequenced in a study of OX40 agonist ivuxolimab in advanced cancers. Produced via immunoSEQ multiplex PCR; TCRdb's table is partial and in-frame only. The repertoire includes 50,000 to 75,000 clones, about nine tenths of them detected once, and approximately 0.4% sits in the top ten. The sample here was CD4+ or CD8+ T cells sorted from blood, taken in a trial of the OX40 agonist ivuxolimab. These receptors came from an adult with an advanced solid tumor such as melanoma, head and neck, liver or kidney cancer.

The genes are TRBV30 and TRBJ1-3; no reliable D call. This CDR3 contains 11 residues. Trimming stripped 2 bases from V and 4 bases from J, with 3 bases between. Germline-derived CDR1 and CDR2 are GTSNPN and SVGIG (reference sequence). The CDR3 bases are TGTGCCTGGAGTAACGGAAACACCATATATTTT. Protein sequence: CAWSNGNTIYF.

This clone was counted between two and nine times. V gene TRBV19 combines with J gene TRBJ1-6; the D is unclear. Germline CDR1 reads LNHDA; CDR2 reads SQIVND (reference sequence). V lost 3 bases and J 6 bases, leaving 9 bases between the germline ends. This CDR3 is built from 14 residues. The CDR3 bases are TGTGCCAGTAGTATGGGAAGGATTAATTCACCCCTCCACTTT. Protein sequence: CASSMGRINSPLHF.

The chain combines TRBV6-5 with TRBJ1-1; tentative D call: TRBD1 (6 bases). The V gene's germline CDR1 is MNHEY and CDR2 SVGAGI. The germline V and J ends were trimmed by 7 bases and 1 base, with 13 bases remaining between them. This CDR3 region has 14 residues. DNA of the CDR3: TGTGCCAGCATCAAACCGGGACAGAACACTGAAGCTTTCTTT. Its protein product is CASIKPGQNTEAFF.

V is TRBV6-5 and J is TRBJ2-2; the D is unclear. The CDR3 loop spans 14 amino acids. The germline CDR1 and CDR2 sequences are MNHEY and SVGAGI. Trimming removed 5 bases from V and 5 bases from J, with 12 bases in between. The CDR3 DNA reads as TGTGCCAGCAGTAACCGGCAAGGTACCGGGGAGCTGTTTTTT. It translates to CASSNRQGTGELFF.

The V and J genes are TRBV10-2 and TRBJ2-3; weak D call: TRBD1 (6 bases). The CDR3 contains 15 residues. Germline CDR1 and CDR2: WSHSY and SAAADI. V gave up 4 bases and J gave up 2 bases, with 13 bases separating them. The CDR3 here is CASSGGQGLTDTQYF. The CDR3 DNA sequence: TGCGCCAGCAGTGGGGGGCAGGGCCTCACAGATACGCAGTATTTT.

CDR3 protein: CASSSTTGAGGDTDTQYF. In DNA, the CDR3 is TGTGCCAGCAGCTCCACCACCGGAGCGGGGGGGGACACAGATACGCAGTATTTT. The V gene is TRBV7-8, the J gene TRBJ2-3, with TRBD2 matching over 10 bases. V was pared by 4 bases and J by 2 bases, with 12 bases of the junction left unmatched. The CDR3 sequence is 18 residues long. Germline lookup yields CDR1 SGHVS and CDR2 FQNEAQ.

This CDR3 is CASSPPFRQGTYEQYF. Here the CDR3 DNA reads TGTGCCAGCAGCCCTCCCTTTAGACAGGGGACCTACGAGCAGTACTTC. The rearrangement joins TRBV7-9 to TRBJ2-7; 8 bases align to TRBD1. J was trimmed by 2 bases and V by 5 bases; bases with no gene match: 11. The CDR3 covers 16 residues. The V gene's germline CDR1 is SEHNR and CDR2 FQNEAQ (reference sequence). Using reference TRBV7-9 and TRBJ2-7 for the parts outside the CDR3, the full variable domain is DTGVSQNPRHKITKRGQNVTFRCDPISEHNRLYWYRQTLGQGPEFLTYFQNEAQLEKSRLLSDRFSAERPKGSFSTLEIQRTEQGDSAMYLCASSPPFRQGTYEQYFGPGTRLTVT.

The chain joins TRBV2 to TRBJ2-7; D gene uncertain. This CDR3 contains 14 residues. Germline V gives CDR1 SNHLY, CDR2 FYNNEI. The V gene lost 4 bases and the J gene lost 0 bases, with 10 bases spanning the gap. The CDR3 here is CASSGQQISYEQYF. CDR3 bases: TGTGCCAGCAGTGGTCAGCAAATCTCCTACGAGCAGTACTTC.